Below, 18 T cell receptor beta chains from the same sample are listed, as sequenced in a study of T cell repertoires in cytomegalovirus infection. TCRdb recomputed calls from the reads with MiXCR, one row per CDR3 protein. The table has approximately 590,000 distinct CDR3 sequences, roughly 42% seen once. These receptors are not linked to any known antigen. Sequencing used cultured PBMCs, obtained from culture after CMV antigen stimulation. The source is a human donor in good health (CMV status not recorded). Some clones in this sample may be carry-over from other donors' samples.

This clonotype was seen more than once but under ten times. The chain combines TRBV20-1 with TRBJ2-2, with D tentatively TRBD2 (6 bases). This CDR3 has 15 amino acids. CDR1 is DFQATT and CDR2 is SNEGSKA in the germline V gene (reference sequence). V shed 5 bases and J shed 1 base, with 14 bases lying between them. The DNA of the CDR3 is TGCAGTGCTCCGCGCGGGGAGGAGAACACCGGGGAGCTGTTTTTT. This codes for CSAPRGEENTGELFF.

V gene TRBV11-2 combines with J gene TRBJ2-1; D is uncertain. Trimming removed 7 bases at V and 4 bases at J, with 17 bases between. The CDR3 consists of 15 residues. Germline V CDR1 and CDR2: SGHAT, FQNNGV. CDR3 region: CASTRTVVGYNEQFF. The CDR3 DNA reads as TGTGCCAGCACCCGGACCGTTGTCGGGTACAATGAGCAGTTCTTC.

The chain links TRBV2 to TRBJ2-1; tentatively, D is TRBD2 (5 bases). CDR1 and CDR2 from the germline V gene are SNHLY and FYNNEI. The CDR3 runs to 17 residues. The V end lost 1 base, the J end lost 6 bases, and 19 bases lay between the germline ends. CDR3 DNA sequence: TGTGCCAGCAGTGAAGAAGGACTCCCCTTCGAGTCCAATGAGCAGTTCTTC. This codes for CASSEEGLPFESNEQFF.

The CDR3 loop reads CASSLPRVPPDSRSNYEQYF. As DNA, the CDR3 is TGTGCCAGCAGCTTACCCCGAGTCCCTCCGGACAGCCGGAGCAACTACGAGCAGTACTTC. The gene calls are TRBV7-3 and TRBJ2-7; TRBD1 might be the D (6 bases). V lost 2 bases, J lost 3 bases, and 29 bases lay in between. Germline lookup yields CDR1 SGHTA and CDR2 FQGTGA. The CDR3 loop spans 20 amino acids.

The chain recombines TRBV6-1 with TRBJ1-4; D remains unclear. CDR1 and CDR2 from the germline V gene are MNHNS and SASEGT. The CDR3 length is 13 residues. Between the trimmed V and J ends, which lost 6 bases and 5 bases, there was a span of 10 bases. The CDR3: CASSRTDNEKLFF. CDR3 DNA: TGTGCCAGCAGCAGGACGGACAATGAAAAACTGTTTTTT.

The chain uses TRBV6-5 and TRBJ2-3; D is ambiguous. The germline V and J ends were trimmed by 2 bases and 0 bases, with 9 bases remaining between them. CDR3 length equals 15 residues. The V gene's germline CDR1 is MNHEY and CDR2 SVGAGI. The CDR3 DNA sequence: TGTGCCAGCAGTTACATTCTGGGGAGCACAGATACGCAGTATTTT. As protein: CASSYILGSTDTQYF.

The chain joins TRBV7-6 to TRBJ2-1; D is unresolved. The CDR3 runs to 11 residues. Germline assignment: CDR1 SGHVS and CDR2 FNYEAQ. Trimming stripped 5 bases from V and 6 bases from J, with 5 bases between. The CDR3 coding sequence is TGTGCCAGCAGCCCGGTCAATGAGCAGTTCTTC. Encoded protein: CASSPVNEQFF.

This sequence joins TRBV19 and TRBJ2-7; 8 bases are shared with TRBD2. The J segment lost 4 bases and the V segment lost 3 bases, leaving 5 bases of the junction unmatched. This CDR3 is built from 14 residues. Germline V gene sequence: CDR1 LNHDA, CDR2 SQIVND (reference sequence). The CDR3 protein is CASSILAGAYEQYF. CDR3 nucleotide sequence: TGTGCCAGTAGTATCCTAGCGGGTGCATACGAGCAGTACTTC.

CDR3 coding DNA: TGTGCCAGCAGTCAGACGGACAGCAATCAGCCCCAGCATTTT. Encoded protein: CASSQTDSNQPQHF. This chain joins TRBV28 and TRBJ1-5, with D uncertain. The length of the CDR3 is 14 residues. Germline loops: CDR1 MDHEN, CDR2 SYDVKM. The V and J ends lost 5 bases and 1 base respectively, with 9 bases between them.

The sample holds a few counts of this clonotype. V usage is TRBV7-8 and J usage is TRBJ1-2, with D unclear. Trimming took off 6 bases at V and 2 bases at J, with 10 bases between the two ends. The CDR3 consists of 13 residues. Germline assignment: CDR1 SGHVS and CDR2 FQNEAQ. This chain's CDR3 is CASSGEWNYGYTF. The CDR3 DNA follows: TGTGCCAGCAGTGGGGAGTGGAACTATGGCTACACCTTC.

The V call is TRBV19, the J call TRBJ1-5, with D perhaps TRBD1 (5 bases). The germline V gene has CDR1 LNHDA and CDR2 SQIVND (reference sequence). The V end lost 6 bases, the J end lost 0 bases, and 21 bases lay between the germline ends. The CDR3 spans 18 residues. CDR3 DNA: TGTGCCAGTAGGATAAGAGGCGACAGCGATTATAGCAATCAGCCCCAGCATTTT. This translates into CASRIRGDSDYSNQPQHF.

V gene TRBV7-8 combines with J gene TRBJ1-1; D unclear. Trimming took off 3 bases at V and 0 bases at J, with 8 bases between the two ends. Germline CDR1 SGHVS, CDR2 FQNEAQ. The CDR3 sequence is 14 residues long. The DNA of the CDR3 is TGTGCCAGCAGCTTTAGGGAAATGAACACTGAAGCTTTCTTT. Its protein is CASSFREMNTEAFF.

This clonotype was counted at least ten times. This sequence joins TRBV7-2 and TRBJ2-7; 9 bases map to TRBD2. Trimming took 5 bases from V and 0 from J; bases not matched to a gene: 5. The germline gives CDR1 SGHTA, CDR2 FQGNSA. The CDR3 is made up of 15 amino acids. In nucleotides, the CDR3 is TGTGCCAGCAGCATAGGACTAGCGCTCTCCTACGAGCAGTACTTC. It translates to CASSIGLALSYEQYF. The entire variable domain, with the rest obtained from reference TRBV7-2 and TRBJ2-7, is as follows: GAGVSQSPSNKVTEKGKDVELRCDPISGHTALYWYRQSLGQGLEFLIYFQGNSAPDKSGLPSDRFSAERTGGSVSTLTIQRTQQEDSAVYLCASSIGLALSYEQYFGPGTRLTVT.

The V gene is TRBV7-2, the J gene TRBJ2-7, with D uncertain. Trimming left V 7 bases short and J 0 bases short, with 16 bases between. The CDR3 consists of 15 residues. Per the germline V gene, CDR1 is SGHTA and CDR2 is FQGNSA. CDR3 in DNA: TGTGCCAGCACCCAAGGTTCCGAGAGCTCCTACGAGCAGTACTTC. Translation: CASTQGSESSYEQYF.

The gene calls are TRBV27 and TRBJ2-7; TRBD1 or TRBD2 may be the D gene (7 bases each). The CDR3 totals 15 residues. The V gene's germline CDR1 is MNHEY and CDR2 SMNVEV (reference sequence). Trimming took off 2 bases at V and 6 bases at J, with 17 bases between the two ends. The CDR3 here is CASSLGGGGSVEQYF. CDR3 nucleotide sequence: TGTGCCAGCAGTTTAGGAGGGGGCGGGAGTGTCGAGCAGTACTTC.

This clonotype was counted only a few times. The V gene is TRBV11-2, the J gene TRBJ2-3, with 7 bases matching TRBD1. CDR1 is SGHAT, CDR2 FQNNGV, per germline. Trimming at V came to 3 bases and at J to 2 bases, leaving 5 bases not matched to a gene. CDR3 size: 15 residues. The CDR3 DNA follows: TGTGCCAGCAGCTTCGGGACAGCCGCCACAGATACGCAGTATTTT. Translating it yields CASSFGTAATDTQYF.

The genes are TRBV7-8 and TRBJ2-7; D is unclear. This CDR3 spans 14 amino acids. V was trimmed by 5 bases and J by 2 bases, leaving 13 bases between them. Germline loops: CDR1 SGHVS, CDR2 FQNEAQ. DNA for the CDR3: TGTGCCAGCAGCGGGCTTGAGAGGCCCTACGAGCAGTACTTC. The encoded protein is CASSGLERPYEQYF.

This clonotype was observed a handful of times. V is TRBV18 and J is TRBJ2-3; tentative D call: TRBD1 (6 bases). Germline CDR1 KGHSH, CDR2 LQKENI. This CDR3 has 17 residues. V lost 2 bases and J lost 2, with 17 bases in between. CDR3 sequence (DNA): TGTGCCAGCTCACCAGGTCCAGGGGCACCACCCACAGATACGCAGTATTTT. Its protein product is CASSPGPGAPPTDTQYF. The full variable domain, completed using reference TRBV18 and TRBJ2-3, is NAGVMQNPRHLVRRRGQEARLRCSPMKGHSHVYWYRQLPEEGLKFMVYLQKENIIDESGMPKERFSAEFPKEGPSILRIQQVVRGDSAAYFCASSPGPGAPPTDTQYFGPGTRLTVL.